The 27 T cell receptor beta chains in this list originate from one sample, sequenced in a study of blood T cell repertoires in COVID-19. The data were produced by immunoSEQ multiplex PCR, yet TCRdb's version contains in-frame clones alone and is incomplete. Of some 290,000 clones detected, 81% appear once; the ten largest clones hold less than 3%. Sequenced sample: peripheral blood. All receptors come from a woman aged 60-75 years with active or convalescent COVID-19.

This clone was found a few times. The chain employs TRBV7-8 and TRBJ1-6; D might be TRBD1 (6 bases). V was cut by 5 bases and J by 3 bases, with 17 bases left in between. There are 17 residues in the CDR3. CDR1 is SGHVS and CDR2 is FQNEAQ in the germline V gene. The CDR3 region is CASSRGRQASYNSPLHF. The CDR3 DNA follows: TGTGCCAGCAGCCGCGGACGACAGGCTAGCTATAATTCACCCCTCCACTTT.

CDR3 bases: TGTGCCAGCAGTGCCTCCGGGACAGGGGATGGGTACGAGCAGTACTTC. Translation gives CASSASGTGDGYEQYF. The chain uses TRBV27 and TRBJ2-7, with TRBD1 matching over 10 bases. The CDR3 is made up of 16 amino acids. Germline values: CDR1 MNHEY, CDR2 SMNVEV (reference sequence). Losses at the gene ends were 5 bases for V and 4 bases for J; bases not matched to a gene: 11.

The J gene is TRBJ2-7, the V gene TRBV11-2; D call uncertain. V was shortened by 5 bases and J by 3 bases, with 11 bases between the two germline ends. Per germline, CDR1 SGHAT and CDR2 FQNNGV. CDR3 size: 13 residues. The DNA for the CDR3 is TGTGCCAGCAGCGCCCCGGGTCTCTACGAGCAGTACTTC. This codes for CASSAPGLYEQYF. Together with reference TRBV11-2 and TRBJ2-7, the CDR3 gives the full variable domain: EAGVAQSPRYKIIEKRQSVAFWCNPISGHATLYWYQQILGQGPKLLIQFQNNGVVDDSQLPKDRFSAERLKGVDSTLKIQPAKLEDSAVYLCASSAPGLYEQYFGPGTRLTVT.

The chain carries TRBV7-9 and TRBJ2-1; 8 bases are a match to TRBD2. Trimming cost V 1 base and J 4 bases; bases outside gene matches: 3. From germline, CDR1 is SEHNR and CDR2 FQNEAQ (reference sequence). This CDR3 comprises 15 residues. CDR3 nucleotide sequence: TGTGCCAGCAGCTTAGGGAGCGGGGGTTACAATGAGCAGTTCTTC. This codes for CASSLGSGGYNEQFF.

The rearrangement links TRBV6-2 or TRBV6-3 to TRBJ1-5; TRBD1 agrees at 8 bases. Germline values: CDR1 MNHEY, CDR2 SVGEGT. This CDR3 is 16 amino acids long. Trimming cost V 5 bases and J 0 bases; bases outside gene matches: 6. In DNA form, the CDR3 reads TGTGCCAGCAGTGCACCCCAGGGGGCTAGCAATCAGCCCCAGCATTTT. It encodes CASSAPQGASNQPQHF.

The chain employs TRBV7-9 and TRBJ2-5; D may be TRBD1 (5 bases). The CDR3 sequence is 14 residues long. V lost 2 bases, J lost 3 bases, and 10 bases lay in between. Germline-derived CDR1 and CDR2 are SEHNR and FQNEAQ (reference sequence). CDR3 in amino acids: CASSLRWGEETQYF. For the CDR3, the DNA is TGTGCCAGCAGCTTAAGGTGGGGCGAAGAGACCCAGTACTTC.

This CDR3 is CASSPSRQGWYGYTF. The CDR3 nucleotides read TGCGCCAGCAGCCCCTCCCGACAGGGCTGGTATGGCTACACCTTC. This chain links TRBV4-3 with TRBJ1-2, with 7 bases lining up with TRBD1. The V gene's germline CDR1 is LGHNA and CDR2 YSLEER. There are 15 residues in the CDR3. With 4 bases clipped from V and 5 bases from J, the junction kept 10 bases outside the gene matches.

The chain employs TRBV4-1 and TRBJ2-5, with D uncertain. The CDR3 totals 15 residues. Trimming removed 0 bases at V and 2 bases at J, with 10 bases between. Per germline, CDR1 MGHRA and CDR2 YSYEKL. The CDR3 loop is CASSQDWQIQETQYF. CDR3 in DNA: TGCGCCAGCAGCCAAGATTGGCAGATTCAAGAGACCCAGTACTTC.

This chain connects TRBV6-5 to TRBJ1-1, with unresolved D. The CDR3 runs 13 residues. Deletions cut 5 bases from V and 1 base from J, with 8 bases between. Germline values: CDR1 MNHEY, CDR2 SVGAGI. CDR3 bases: TGTGCCAGCAGTACAGTACGGAACACTGAAGCTTTCTTT. The encoded protein is CASSTVRNTEAFF.

J is TRBJ2-6 and V is TRBV7-6; D not resolved. V lost 5 bases, J lost 0 bases, and 11 bases lay in between. This CDR3 region has 16 residues. CDR1 is SGHVS, CDR2 FNYEAQ, per germline. CDR3 in DNA: TGTGCCAGCAGCCCCGCCAGGCGCTCTGGGGCCAACGTCCTGACTTTC. It encodes CASSPARRSGANVLTF.

V gene TRBV6-5 combines with J gene TRBJ2-7, with TRBD1 identical over 8 bases. The CDR3 covers 15 residues. With 7 bases clipped from V and 2 bases from J, the junction kept 10 bases outside the gene matches. Germline CDR1 and CDR2: MNHEY and SVGAGI. CDR3: CASTRGTGVTYEQYF. The CDR3 nucleotides are TGTGCCAGCACCAGAGGGACAGGCGTTACCTACGAGCAGTACTTC.

The chain employs TRBV4-1 and TRBJ2-3; 9 bases fit TRBD1. The CDR3 loop spans 17 amino acids. V shed 0 bases and J 1 base; nucleotides not matched to a gene: 5. CDR1 and CDR2 from the germline V gene are MGHRA and YSYEKL. CDR3: CASSQDQDRGRTDTQYF. Here the CDR3 DNA reads TGCGCCAGCAGCCAAGATCAGGACAGGGGCCGCACAGATACGCAGTATTTT.

This rearrangement joins TRBV9 to TRBJ2-5; 9 bases agree with TRBD2. The CDR3 sequence is 17 residues long. The J segment lost 5 bases and the V segment lost 4 bases, leaving 15 bases of the junction unmatched. Germline V gene sequence: CDR1 SGDLS, CDR2 YYNGEE. CDR3 sequence: CASSPKGPSGVLETQYF. Here the CDR3 DNA reads TGTGCCAGCAGCCCTAAAGGCCCTAGCGGGGTTCTTGAGACCCAGTACTTC.

In this sample, this clone turned up a few times. The rearrangement links TRBV14 to TRBJ2-7, with D possibly matching TRBD2 (6 bases). Per germline, CDR1 SGHDN and CDR2 FVKESK. The CDR3 loop spans 12 amino acids. The V end was cut by 4 bases, the J end by 7 bases, with 11 bases between. DNA for the CDR3: TGTGCCAGCAGCCTTCGGGGGATTGAGCAGTACTTC. It translates to CASSLRGIEQYF.

The V gene is TRBV9, the J gene TRBJ1-2; maybe TRBD1 (5 bases). The germline V and J ends were trimmed by 4 bases and 3 bases, with 7 bases remaining between them. This CDR3 has 12 residues. Germline V gene data show CDR1 as SGDLS and CDR2 as YYNGEE. In DNA, the CDR3 is TGTGCCAGCAGCACAGGATACTATGGCTACACCTTC. Translated, it gives CASSTGYYGYTF.

This chain uses TRBV7-9 with TRBJ1-3; unclear D gene. CDR1 and CDR2 (germline): SEHNR, FQNEAQ (reference sequence). V was clipped by 3 bases and J by 0 bases, with 6 bases between them. The length of the CDR3 is 14 residues. CDR3 protein: CASSLSFSGNTIYF. CDR3 bases: TGTGCCAGCAGCTTGTCCTTCTCTGGAAACACCATATATTTT.

The CDR3 reads CASSPPGHLKRPQHF. CDR3 nucleotide sequence: TGTGCCAGCAGTCCACCGGGACACCTAAAACGGCCCCAGCATTTT. The chain combines TRBV27 with TRBJ1-5, with D tentatively TRBD1 (6 bases). Germline V gene lookup returns CDR1 MNHEY and CDR2 SMNVEV (reference sequence). The CDR3 contains 15 residues. Trimming left V 5 bases short and J 9 bases short, with 20 bases between.

This clone was found a few times. The chain couples TRBV29-1 to TRBJ1-5; tentative D call: TRBD1 (5 bases). Germline loops: CDR1 SQVTM, CDR2 ANQGSEA. V was shortened by 6 bases and J by 2 bases, with 11 bases between the two germline ends. This CDR3 has 13 residues. CDR3 in amino acids: CSVRDSGNQPQHF. Here the CDR3 DNA reads TGCAGCGTCAGGGATTCGGGCAATCAGCCCCAGCATTTT.

CDR3: CASSFPQGAKGYTF. The CDR3 DNA reads as TGTGCCAGCAGTTTCCCACAGGGGGCGAAGGGCTACACCTTC. The chain couples TRBV28 to TRBJ1-2; TRBD1 agrees at 9 bases. The J segment lost 8 bases and the V segment lost 3 bases, leaving 7 bases of the junction unmatched. The CDR3 has 14 residues. Germline CDR1 and CDR2: MDHEN and SYDVKM.

This chain joins TRBV6-2 or TRBV6-3 and TRBJ1-4, with D perhaps TRBD1 (6 bases). Germline loops: CDR1 MNHEY, CDR2 SVGEGT. Between the trimmed V and J ends, which lost 5 bases and 5 bases, there was a span of 24 bases. This CDR3 has 18 amino acids. Here the CDR3 reads CASSVDRRSIETNEKLFF. Here the CDR3 DNA reads TGTGCCAGCAGTGTTGACAGGAGGTCCATTGAAACCAATGAAAAACTGTTTTTT.

This chain links TRBV6-5 with TRBJ2-3; possible D gene TRBD1, 5 bases. The germline gives CDR1 MNHEY, CDR2 SVGAGI. V was trimmed by 0 bases and J by 4 bases, leaving 8 bases between them. This CDR3 contains 14 residues. Here the CDR3 DNA reads TGTGCCAGCAGTTACTCCAGGGTTTCAGATACGCAGTATTTT. This sequence encodes CASSYSRVSDTQYF.

The V gene is TRBV2, the J gene TRBJ2-5, with 7 bases identical to TRBD1. V trimming: 7 bases; J trimming: 2 bases; junction bases outside the gene matches: 7. This CDR3 is 14 amino acids long. Germline lookup yields CDR1 SNHLY and CDR2 FYNNEI. The CDR3: CASKRGRPQETQYF. The CDR3 nucleotides are TGTGCCAGCAAAAGGGGGCGCCCTCAAGAGACCCAGTACTTC.

The V gene is TRBV21-1, the J gene TRBJ2-3; the table's D call, TRBD1, was not checked against the DNA. TRBV21-1 is termed a pseudogene. This CDR3 is 15 amino acids long. Here the CDR3 DNA reads TGTGCCAGCAGCTGCGGGACAGGGGAAGCAGATACGCAGTATTTT. Its translation: CASSCGTGEADTQYF.

V usage is TRBV3-1 (or the pseudogene TRBV3-2) and J usage is TRBJ1-1; 8 bases are shared with TRBD1. Germline V gene lookup returns CDR1 LGHDT and CDR2 YNNKEL (reference sequence). V lost 4 bases to trimming and J lost 6 bases; unmatched junction nucleotides: 10. This CDR3 is 15 amino acids long. DNA for the CDR3: TGTGCCAGCAGCCTTGCGGGACAGGAATGGGCTGAAGCTTTCTTT. Translating it yields CASSLAGQEWAEAFF.

This chain uses TRBV4-1 with TRBJ1-2; D remains unclear. The CDR3 runs to 14 residues. Trimming stripped 2 bases from V and 3 bases from J, with 10 bases between. CDR1 is MGHRA and CDR2 is YSYEKL in the germline V gene. CDR3 residues: CASSQSRGYYGYTF. The CDR3 DNA follows: TGCGCCAGCAGCCAAAGTCGAGGATACTATGGCTACACCTTC.

The chain's CDR3 is CASRDSGTGGAGTQYF. DNA of the CDR3: TGCGCCAGCAGGGACTCCGGGACAGGGGGCGCGGGTACGCAGTATTTT. The rearrangement joins TRBV10-2 to TRBJ2-3; 12 bases align to TRBD1. Germline V CDR1 and CDR2: WSHSY, SAAADI. The CDR3 loop spans 16 amino acids. J gave up 8 bases and V 6 bases, and 12 bases lay outside the gene matches.

V usage is TRBV5-1 and J usage is TRBJ2-5, with TRBD2 identical over 15 bases. Looked up from germline, CDR1 is SGHRS and CDR2 is YFSETQ. V was clipped by 3 bases and J by 4 bases; unmatched bases: 1. The CDR3 spans 15 residues. CDR3 DNA: TGCGCCAGCAGCTGGGGACTAGCGGGGGGAGAGACCCAGTACTTC. Translating gives CASSWGLAGGETQYF.